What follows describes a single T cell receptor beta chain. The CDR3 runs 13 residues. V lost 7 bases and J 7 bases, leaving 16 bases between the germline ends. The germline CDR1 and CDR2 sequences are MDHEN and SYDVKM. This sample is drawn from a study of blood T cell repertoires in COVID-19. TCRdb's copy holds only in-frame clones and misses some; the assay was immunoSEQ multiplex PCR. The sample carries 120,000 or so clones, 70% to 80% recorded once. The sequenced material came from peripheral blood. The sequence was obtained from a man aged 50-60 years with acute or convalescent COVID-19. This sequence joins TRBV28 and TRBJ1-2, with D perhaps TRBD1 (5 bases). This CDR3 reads CASMGTREGGYTF. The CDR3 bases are TGTGCCAGCATGGGGACGAGGGAGGGTGGCTACACCTTC.